This T cell receptor (beta chain) was found in a study of blood T cell repertoires in COVID-19. Study context: Material from acute and convalescent COVID-19 was sourced from the United States, Italy and Spain. T cells, B-cell-depleted T cells, or PBMCs provided the cDNA or gDNA that served as material.

In the authors' methods: Amplification of reference gene primers provided the estimated nucleated cell counts. Some clones are missing from TCRdb's copy, which holds only in-frame ones; the method was immunoSEQ multiplex PCR. D and trimming come from the DNA, and the V and J calls and clone size come from that table. The table includes around 170,000 clones, about 82% detected once. This CDR3 comprises 16 residues. Trimming removed 7 bases at V and 4 bases at J, with 23 bases between. Germline V gives CDR1 MNHNY, CDR2 SVGAGI (reference sequence). The material sequenced was peripheral blood. The rearrangement uses TRBV6-6 and TRBJ2-7, with D perhaps matching TRBD2 (6 bases). The clonotype originates from a man in his forties or fifties with active or convalescent COVID-19. The CDR3, as DNA: TGTGCCAGCACCAAAGGTTACGCGGGGAGCTTGTACGAGCAGTACTTC. This encodes CASTKGYAGSLYEQYF.